Included here is one T cell receptor beta chain sequence, with context. In the library, unique molecular identifiers were attached to individual cDNA molecules. TCRdb called the RACE reads again in MiXCR, with one record for every CDR3 protein. Seen here are a few hundred thousand distinct CDR3 sequences, about 5% observed once, and the top ten hold over 7%. Time point reported: pre-sensitization, week 0. Treatment described: therapeutic diphenylcyclopropenone sensitization with weekly scalp DPC. This record belongs to a study of human T cells and chemical hapten exposure. In germline, CDR1 is SGHRS, CDR2 YFSETQ. The CDR3 extends over 11 amino acids. V was shortened by 2 bases and J by 6 bases, with 5 bases between the two germline ends.

The clonotype comes from a woman aged 18-29 years with alopecia areata. Some clones in this sample may be carry-over from other donors' samples. Sequenced material: whole blood, taken in connection with sensitization to the hapten diphenylcyclopropenone (DPC). The chain recombines TRBV5-1 with TRBJ2-5; D call uncertain. The CDR3 is CASSLLKTQYF. CDR3 sequence (DNA): TGCGCCAGCAGCTTATTAAAGACCCAGTACTTC.